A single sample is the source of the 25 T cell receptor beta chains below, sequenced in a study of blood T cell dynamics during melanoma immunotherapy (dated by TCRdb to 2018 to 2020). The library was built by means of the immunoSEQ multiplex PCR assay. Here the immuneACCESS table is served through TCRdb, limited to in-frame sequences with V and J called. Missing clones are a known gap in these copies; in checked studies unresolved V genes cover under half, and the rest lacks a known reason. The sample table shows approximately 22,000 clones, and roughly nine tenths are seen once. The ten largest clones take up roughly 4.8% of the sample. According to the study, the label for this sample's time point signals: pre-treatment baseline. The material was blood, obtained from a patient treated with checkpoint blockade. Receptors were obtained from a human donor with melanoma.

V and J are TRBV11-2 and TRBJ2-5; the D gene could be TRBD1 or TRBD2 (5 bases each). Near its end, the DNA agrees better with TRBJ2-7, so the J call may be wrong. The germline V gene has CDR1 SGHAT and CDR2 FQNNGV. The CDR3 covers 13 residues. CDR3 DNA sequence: TGTGCCAGCAGCTTAGGGGGGTTCAACGAGCAGTACTTC. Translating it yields CASSLGGFNEQYF.

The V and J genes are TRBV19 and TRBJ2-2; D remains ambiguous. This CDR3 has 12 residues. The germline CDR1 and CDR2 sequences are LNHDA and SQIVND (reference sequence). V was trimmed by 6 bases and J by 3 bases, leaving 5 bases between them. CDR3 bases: TGTGCCAGTAGAATTTACACCGGGGAGCTGTTTTTT. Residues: CASRIYTGELFF.

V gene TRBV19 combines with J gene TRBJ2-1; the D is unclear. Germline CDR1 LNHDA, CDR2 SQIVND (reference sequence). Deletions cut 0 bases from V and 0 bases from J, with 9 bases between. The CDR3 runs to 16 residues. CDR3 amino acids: CASSIDGRSSYNEQFF. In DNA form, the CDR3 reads TGTGCCAGTAGTATAGATGGGCGGAGCTCCTACAATGAGCAGTTCTTC.

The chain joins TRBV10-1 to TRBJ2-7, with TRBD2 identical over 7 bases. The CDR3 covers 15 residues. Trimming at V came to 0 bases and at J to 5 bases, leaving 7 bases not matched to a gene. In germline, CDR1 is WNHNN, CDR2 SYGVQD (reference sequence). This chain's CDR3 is CASSESVREPHEQYF. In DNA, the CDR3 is TGCGCCAGCAGTGAGTCAGTGCGGGAGCCCCACGAGCAGTACTTC.

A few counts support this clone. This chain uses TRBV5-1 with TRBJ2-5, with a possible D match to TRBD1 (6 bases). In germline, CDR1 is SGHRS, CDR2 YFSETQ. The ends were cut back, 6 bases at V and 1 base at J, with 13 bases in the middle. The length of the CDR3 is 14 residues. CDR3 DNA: TGCGCCAGCAACGTGGGACAAACCCAAGAGACCCAGTACTTC. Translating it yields CASNVGQTQETQYF. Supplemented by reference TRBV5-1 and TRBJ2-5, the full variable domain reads KAGVTQTPRYLIKTRGQQVTLSCSPISGHRSVSWYQQTPGQGLQFLFEYFSETQRNKGNFPGRFSGRQFSNSRSEMNVSTLELGDSALYLCASNVGQTQETQYFGPGTRLLVL.

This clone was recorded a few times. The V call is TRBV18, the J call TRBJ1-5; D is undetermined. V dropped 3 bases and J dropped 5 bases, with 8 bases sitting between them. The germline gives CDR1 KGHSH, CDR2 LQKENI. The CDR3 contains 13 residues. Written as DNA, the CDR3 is TGTGCCAGCTCACCGGGAGAAGATCAGCCCCAGCATTTT. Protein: CASSPGEDQPQHF. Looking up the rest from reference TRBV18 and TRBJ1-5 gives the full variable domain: NAGVMQNPRHLVRRRGQEARLRCSPMKGHSHVYWYRQLPEEGLKFMVYLQKENIIDESGMPKERFSAEFPKEGPSILRIQQVVRGDSAAYFCASSPGEDQPQHFGDGTRLSIL.

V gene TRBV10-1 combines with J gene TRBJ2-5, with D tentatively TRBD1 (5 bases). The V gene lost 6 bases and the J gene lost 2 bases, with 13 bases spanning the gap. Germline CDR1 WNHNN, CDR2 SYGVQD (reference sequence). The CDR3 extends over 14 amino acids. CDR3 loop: CASSESTAQETQYF. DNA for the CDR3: TGCGCCAGCAGCGAATCGACAGCTCAAGAGACCCAGTACTTC.

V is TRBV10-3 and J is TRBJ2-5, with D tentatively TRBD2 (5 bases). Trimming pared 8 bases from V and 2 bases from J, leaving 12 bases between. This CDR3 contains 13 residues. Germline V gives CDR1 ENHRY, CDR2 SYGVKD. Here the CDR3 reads CAIAERTQETQYF. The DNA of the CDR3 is TGTGCCATCGCTGAGCGGACTCAAGAGACCCAGTACTTC.

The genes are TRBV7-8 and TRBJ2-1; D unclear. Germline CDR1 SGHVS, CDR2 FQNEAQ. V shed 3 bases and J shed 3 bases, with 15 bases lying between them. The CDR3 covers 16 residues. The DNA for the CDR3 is TGTGCCAGCAGCTTCTCTCCGGCCACTCTCTACAATGAGCAGTTCTTC. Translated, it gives CASSFSPATLYNEQFF.

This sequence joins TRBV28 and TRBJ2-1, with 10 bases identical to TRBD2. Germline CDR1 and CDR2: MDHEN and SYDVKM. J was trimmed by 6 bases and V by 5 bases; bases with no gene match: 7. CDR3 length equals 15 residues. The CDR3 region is CASSGPGTSANEQFF. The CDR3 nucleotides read TGTGCCAGCAGTGGACCCGGGACTAGCGCCAATGAGCAGTTCTTC.

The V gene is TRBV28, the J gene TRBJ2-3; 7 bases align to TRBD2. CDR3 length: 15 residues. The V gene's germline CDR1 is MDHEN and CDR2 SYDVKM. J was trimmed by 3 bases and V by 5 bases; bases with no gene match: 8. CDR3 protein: CASSVRGGGTDTQYF. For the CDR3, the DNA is TGTGCCAGCAGTGTCCGCGGGGGTGGGACAGATACGCAGTATTTT.

CDR3 in DNA: TGTGCCAGCAGCTTATATAGCTCCTACAATGAGCAGTTCTTC. Its protein product is CASSLYSSYNEQFF. The genes are TRBV11-2 and TRBJ2-1; no clear D. The CDR3 spans 14 residues. Germline V gives CDR1 SGHAT, CDR2 FQNNGV. V was pared by 2 bases and J by 0 bases, with 5 bases between.

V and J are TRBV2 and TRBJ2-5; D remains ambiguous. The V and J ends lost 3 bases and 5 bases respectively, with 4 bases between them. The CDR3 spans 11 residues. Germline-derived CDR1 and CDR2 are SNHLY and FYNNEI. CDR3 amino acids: CASSDRETQYF. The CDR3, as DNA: TGTGCCAGCAGTGATAGGGAGACCCAGTACTTC.

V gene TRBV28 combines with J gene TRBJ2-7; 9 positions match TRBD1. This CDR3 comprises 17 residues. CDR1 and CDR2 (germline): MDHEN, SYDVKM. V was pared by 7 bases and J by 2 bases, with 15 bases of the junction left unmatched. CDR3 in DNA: TGTGCCAGCACCAAGGACAGGGGCGGCTGGGGGACCTACGAGCAGTACTTC. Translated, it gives CASTKDRGGWGTYEQYF.

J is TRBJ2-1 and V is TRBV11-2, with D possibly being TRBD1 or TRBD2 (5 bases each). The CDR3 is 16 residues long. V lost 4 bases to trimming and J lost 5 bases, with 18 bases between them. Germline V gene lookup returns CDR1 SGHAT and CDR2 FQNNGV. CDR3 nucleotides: TGTGCCAGCAGCTCCAACGGGGCATCGTGGGACAATGAGCAGTTCTTC. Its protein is CASSSNGASWDNEQFF.

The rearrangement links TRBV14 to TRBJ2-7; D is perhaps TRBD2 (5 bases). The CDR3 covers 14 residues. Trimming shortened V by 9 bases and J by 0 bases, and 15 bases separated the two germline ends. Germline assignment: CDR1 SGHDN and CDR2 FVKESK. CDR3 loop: CASRLGGSSYEQYF. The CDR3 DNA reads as TGTGCCAGTCGCCTGGGTGGGAGCTCCTACGAGCAGTACTTC.

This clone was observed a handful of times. CDR3 sequence: CASGPGGGNTIYF. The CDR3 coding sequence is TGTGCCAGCGGGCCGGGGGGCGGAAACACCATATATTTT. J is TRBJ1-3 and V is TRBV7-9; a possible D gene is TRBD1 (6 bases). V was trimmed by 8 bases and J by 4 bases, leaving 12 bases between them. CDR1 is SEHNR and CDR2 is FQNEAQ in the germline V gene (reference sequence). The CDR3 length is 13 residues.

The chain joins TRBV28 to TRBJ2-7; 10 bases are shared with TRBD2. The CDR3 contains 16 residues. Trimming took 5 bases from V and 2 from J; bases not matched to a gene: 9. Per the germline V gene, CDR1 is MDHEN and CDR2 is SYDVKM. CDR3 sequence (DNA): TGTGCCAGCAGTAAGCTAGCGGGAGCTCTGGCCTACGAGCAGTACTTC. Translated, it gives CASSKLAGALAYEQYF.

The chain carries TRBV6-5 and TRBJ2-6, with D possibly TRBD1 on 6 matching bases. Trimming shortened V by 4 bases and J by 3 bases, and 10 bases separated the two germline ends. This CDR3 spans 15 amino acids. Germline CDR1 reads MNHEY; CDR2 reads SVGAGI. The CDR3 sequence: CASSSQQGGANVLTF. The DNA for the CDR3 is TGTGCCAGCAGTTCCCAACAGGGTGGGGCCAACGTCCTGACTTTC.

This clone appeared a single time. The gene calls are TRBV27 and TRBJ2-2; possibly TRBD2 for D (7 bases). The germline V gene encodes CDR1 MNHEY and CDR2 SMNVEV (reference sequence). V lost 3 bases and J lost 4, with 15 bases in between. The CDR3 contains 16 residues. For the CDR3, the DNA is TGTGCCAGCAGTTTCGGTTTGGGGGGGCGCACCGGGGAGCTGTTTTTT. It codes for CASSFGLGGRTGELFF.

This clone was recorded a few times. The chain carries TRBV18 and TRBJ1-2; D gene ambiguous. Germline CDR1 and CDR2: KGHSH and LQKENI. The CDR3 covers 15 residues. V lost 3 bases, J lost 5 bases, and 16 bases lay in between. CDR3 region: CASSPESGGVYGYTF. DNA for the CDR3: TGTGCCAGCTCACCGGAGTCAGGAGGAGTATATGGCTACACCTTC.

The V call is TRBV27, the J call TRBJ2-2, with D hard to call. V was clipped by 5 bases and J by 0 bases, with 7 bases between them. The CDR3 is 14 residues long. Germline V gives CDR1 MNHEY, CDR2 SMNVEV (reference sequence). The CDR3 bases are TGTGCCAGCAGTAAAATACCGAACACCGGGGAGCTGTTTTTT. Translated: CASSKIPNTGELFF.

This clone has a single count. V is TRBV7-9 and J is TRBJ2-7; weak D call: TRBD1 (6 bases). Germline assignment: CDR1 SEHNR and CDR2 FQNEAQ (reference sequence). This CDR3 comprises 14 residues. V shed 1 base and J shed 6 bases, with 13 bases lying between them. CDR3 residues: CASSLEQGVGEQYF. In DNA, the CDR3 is TGTGCCAGCAGCTTAGAACAGGGTGTCGGCGAGCAGTACTTC.

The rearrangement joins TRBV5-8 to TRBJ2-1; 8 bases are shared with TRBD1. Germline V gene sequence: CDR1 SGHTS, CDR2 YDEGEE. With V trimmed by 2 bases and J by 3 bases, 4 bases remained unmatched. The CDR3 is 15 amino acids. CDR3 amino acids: CASSFDGQGYNEQFF. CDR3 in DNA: TGTGCCAGCAGCTTTGACGGACAGGGCTACAATGAGCAGTTCTTC.

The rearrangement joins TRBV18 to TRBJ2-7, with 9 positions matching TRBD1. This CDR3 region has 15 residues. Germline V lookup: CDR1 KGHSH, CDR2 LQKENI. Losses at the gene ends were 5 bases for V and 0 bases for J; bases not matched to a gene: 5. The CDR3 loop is CASSTRGQGSYEQYF. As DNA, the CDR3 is TGTGCCAGCTCAACCCGGGGACAGGGCTCCTACGAGCAGTACTTC.